This T cell receptor beta chain came from a study of blood T cell repertoires in COVID-19. The overall study: Samples came from the United States, Italy and Spain, spanning acute and convalescent COVID-19. T cells, B-cell-depleted T cells, or PBMCs supplied cDNA or gDNA.

With V trimmed by 6 bases and J by 4 bases, 4 bases remained unmatched. CDR3 length: 13 residues. CDR1 and CDR2 from the germline V gene are SNHLY and FYNNEI. Followed longitudinally, the Seattle patients had been enrolled during active infection. In the original workflow: Reference gene primer amplification gave nucleated cell count estimates. Only in-frame clones appear in the TCRdb table, and some are missing; sequencing was by immunoSEQ multiplex PCR. Clone size and the V and J calls come from that table; the DNA yielded D and trimming. The sample includes roughly 38,000 clones, around 84% of them seen just once.

V gene TRBV2 combines with J gene TRBJ1-2, with 8 bases fitting TRBD1. The source is a man aged 55 to 70 with COVID-19, enrolled during active disease. Input material: peripheral blood. CDR3 DNA sequence: TGTGCCAGCAGCGCAGGGGGCTCCTATGGCTACACCTTC. Its translation is CASSAGGSYGYTF. The full variable domain, rest sourced from reference TRBV2 and TRBJ1-2, is EPEVTQTPSHQVTQMGQEVILRCVPISNHLYFYWYRQILGQKVEFLVSFYNNEISEKSEIFDDQFSVERPDGSNFTLKIRSTKLEDSAMYFCASSAGGSYGYTFGSGTRLTVV.